This record covers a single T cell receptor (beta chain). The authors' processing: How many nucleated cells were present was estimated from reference gene primer amplification. Some clones are missing from TCRdb's copy, which holds only in-frame ones; the method was immunoSEQ multiplex PCR. The V and J calls and clone size were taken over from that table, and D and trimming were inferred from the DNA. The table records 200,000 to 250,000 clones, over 65% of them present only once. Living in about two dozen US areas, the participants were between roughly 18 and 95 years of age. Two negative PCRs, clearance, or symptom resolution had been documented for recovered Cohort 3 donors. This sample stems from a study of blood T cell repertoires in COVID-19. Study-wide context: COVID-19 samples collected from the United States, Italy and Spain covered acute and convalescent phases.

Per the germline V gene, CDR1 is DFQATT and CDR2 is SNEGSKA (reference sequence). V was shortened by 5 bases and J by 0 bases, with 4 bases between the two germline ends. The CDR3 spans 11 residues. Source material: PBMCs or T cells enriched from blood (not recorded which). The V call is TRBV20-1, the J call TRBJ2-5; D remains unclear. The TCR originated in an older woman who had recovered from COVID-19. CDR3 protein: CSAEYQETQYF. The CDR3, as DNA: TGCAGTGCTGAGTACCAAGAGACCCAGTACTTC.